The entry below gives a single T cell receptor beta chain sequence along with its context. This sample is drawn from a study of shared clonotypes between healthy human individuals. The data were produced by immunoSEQ multiplex PCR, yet TCRdb's version contains in-frame clones alone and is incomplete. The sample has over a million clones; around 97% are singletons. There are 15 residues in the CDR3. Trimming took 8 bases from V and 3 from J, leaving 18 bases between them. The germline CDR1 and CDR2 sequences are MGHDK and SYGVNS. The sample was naive CD4+ T cells sorted from blood. The subset denotes: CD45RA+ positively selected. This sequence was found in a man younger than 45 in good health. The rearrangement uses TRBV25-1 and TRBJ2-3, with D perhaps matching TRBD2 (7 bases). DNA for the CDR3: TGTGCCAGCCGGAGAGGGGGGGGGAGGACAGATACGCAGTATTTT. Amino acid sequence: CASRRGGGRTDTQYF. The whole variable domain, filled in from reference TRBV25-1 and TRBJ2-3, reads EADIYQTPRYLVIGTGKKITLECSQTMGHDKMYWYQQDPGMELHLIHYSYGVNSTEKGDLSSESTVSRIRTEHFPLTLESARPSHTSQYLCASRRGGGRTDTQYFGPGTRLTVL.